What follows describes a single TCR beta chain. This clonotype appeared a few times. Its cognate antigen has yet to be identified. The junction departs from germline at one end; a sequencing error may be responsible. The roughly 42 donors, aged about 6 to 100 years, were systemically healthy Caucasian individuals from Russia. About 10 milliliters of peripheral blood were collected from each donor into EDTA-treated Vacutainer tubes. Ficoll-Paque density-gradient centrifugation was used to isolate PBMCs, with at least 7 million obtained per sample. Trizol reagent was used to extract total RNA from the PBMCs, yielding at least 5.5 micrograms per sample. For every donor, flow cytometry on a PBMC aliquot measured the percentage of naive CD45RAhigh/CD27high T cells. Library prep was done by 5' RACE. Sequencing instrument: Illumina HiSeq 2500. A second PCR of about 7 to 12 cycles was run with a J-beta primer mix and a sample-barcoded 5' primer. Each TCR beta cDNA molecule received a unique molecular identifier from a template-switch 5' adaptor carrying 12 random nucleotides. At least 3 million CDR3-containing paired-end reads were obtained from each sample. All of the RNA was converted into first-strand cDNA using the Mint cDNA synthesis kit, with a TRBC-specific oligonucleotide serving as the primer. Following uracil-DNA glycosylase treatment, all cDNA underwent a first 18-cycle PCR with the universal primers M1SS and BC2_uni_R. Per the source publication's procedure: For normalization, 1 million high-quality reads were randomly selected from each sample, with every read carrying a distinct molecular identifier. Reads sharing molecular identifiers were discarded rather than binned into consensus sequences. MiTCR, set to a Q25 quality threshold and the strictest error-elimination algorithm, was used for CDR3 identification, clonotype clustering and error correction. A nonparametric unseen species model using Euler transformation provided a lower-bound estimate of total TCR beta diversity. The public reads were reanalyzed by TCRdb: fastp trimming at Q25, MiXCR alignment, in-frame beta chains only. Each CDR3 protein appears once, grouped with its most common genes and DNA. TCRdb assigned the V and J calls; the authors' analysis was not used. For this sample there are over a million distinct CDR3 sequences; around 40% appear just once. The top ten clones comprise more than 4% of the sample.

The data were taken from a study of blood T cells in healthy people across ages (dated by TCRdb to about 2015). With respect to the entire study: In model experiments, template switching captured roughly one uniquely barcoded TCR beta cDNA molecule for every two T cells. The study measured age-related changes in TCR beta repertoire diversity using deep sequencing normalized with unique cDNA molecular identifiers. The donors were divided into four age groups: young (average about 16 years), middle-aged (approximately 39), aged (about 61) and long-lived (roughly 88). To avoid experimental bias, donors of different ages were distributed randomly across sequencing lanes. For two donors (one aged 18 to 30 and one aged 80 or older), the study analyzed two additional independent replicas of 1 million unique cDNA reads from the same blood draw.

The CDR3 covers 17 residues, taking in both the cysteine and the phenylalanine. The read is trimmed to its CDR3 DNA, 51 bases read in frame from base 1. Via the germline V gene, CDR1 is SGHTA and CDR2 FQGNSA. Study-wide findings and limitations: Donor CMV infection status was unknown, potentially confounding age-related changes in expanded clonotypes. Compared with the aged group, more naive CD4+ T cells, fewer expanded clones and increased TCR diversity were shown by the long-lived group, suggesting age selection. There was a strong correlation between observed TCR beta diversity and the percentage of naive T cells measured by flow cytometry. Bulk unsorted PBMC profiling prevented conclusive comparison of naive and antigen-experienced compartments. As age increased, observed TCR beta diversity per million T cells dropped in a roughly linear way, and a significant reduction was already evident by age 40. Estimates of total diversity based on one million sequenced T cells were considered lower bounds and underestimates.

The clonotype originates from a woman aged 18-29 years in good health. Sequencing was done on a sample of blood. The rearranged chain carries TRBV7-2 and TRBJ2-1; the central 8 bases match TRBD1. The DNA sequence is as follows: TGTGCCAGCAGCTCGTCCTACGGGACAGGCTCCTCCAATGAGCAGTTCTTC. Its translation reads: CASSSSYGTGSSNEQFF.